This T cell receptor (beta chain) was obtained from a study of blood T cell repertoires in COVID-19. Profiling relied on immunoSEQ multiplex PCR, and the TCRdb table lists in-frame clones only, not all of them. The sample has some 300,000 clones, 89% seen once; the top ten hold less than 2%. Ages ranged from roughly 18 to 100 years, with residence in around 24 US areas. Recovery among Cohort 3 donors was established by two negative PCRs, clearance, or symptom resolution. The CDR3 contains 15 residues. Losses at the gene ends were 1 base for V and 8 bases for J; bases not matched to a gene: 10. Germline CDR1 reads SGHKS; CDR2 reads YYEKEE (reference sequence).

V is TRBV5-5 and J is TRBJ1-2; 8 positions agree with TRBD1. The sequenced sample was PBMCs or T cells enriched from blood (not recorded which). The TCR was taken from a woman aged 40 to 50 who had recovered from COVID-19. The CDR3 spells CASSLLQGAGQGYTF. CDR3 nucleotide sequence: TGTGCCAGCAGCTTGCTTCAGGGGGCAGGACAGGGCTACACCTTC. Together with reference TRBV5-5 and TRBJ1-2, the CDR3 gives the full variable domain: DAGVTQSPTHLIKTRGQQVTLRCSPISGHKSVSWYQQVLGQGPQFIFQYYEKEERGRGNFPDRFSARQFPNYSSELNVNALLLGDSALYLCASSLLQGAGQGYTFGSGTRLTVV.